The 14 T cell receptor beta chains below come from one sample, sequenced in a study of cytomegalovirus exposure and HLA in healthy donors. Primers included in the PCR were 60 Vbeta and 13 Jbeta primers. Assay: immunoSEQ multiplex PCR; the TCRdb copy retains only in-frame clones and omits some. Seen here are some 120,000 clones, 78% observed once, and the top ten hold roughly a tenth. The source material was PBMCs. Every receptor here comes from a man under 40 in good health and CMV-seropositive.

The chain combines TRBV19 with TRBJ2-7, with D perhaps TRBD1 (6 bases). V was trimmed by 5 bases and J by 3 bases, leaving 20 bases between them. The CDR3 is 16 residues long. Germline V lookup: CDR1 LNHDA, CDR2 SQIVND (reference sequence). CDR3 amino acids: CASSPRTALGHYEQYF. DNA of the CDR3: TGTGCCAGTAGTCCGCGGACAGCTCTAGGACACTACGAGCAGTACTTC.

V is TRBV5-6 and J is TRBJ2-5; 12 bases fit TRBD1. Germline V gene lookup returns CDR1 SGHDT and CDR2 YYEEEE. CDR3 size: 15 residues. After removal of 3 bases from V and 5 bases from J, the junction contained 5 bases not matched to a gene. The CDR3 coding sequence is TGTGCCAGCAGCTACGGGACAGGGGGCTTGGAGACCCAGTACTTC. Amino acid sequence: CASSYGTGGLETQYF.

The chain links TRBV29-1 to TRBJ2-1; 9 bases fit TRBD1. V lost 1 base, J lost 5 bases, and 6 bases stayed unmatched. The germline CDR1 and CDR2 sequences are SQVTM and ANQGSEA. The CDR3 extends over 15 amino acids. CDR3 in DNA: TGCAGCGTTGAAGGGGACAGGGACGACGACAATGAGCAGTTCTTC. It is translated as CSVEGDRDDDNEQFF.

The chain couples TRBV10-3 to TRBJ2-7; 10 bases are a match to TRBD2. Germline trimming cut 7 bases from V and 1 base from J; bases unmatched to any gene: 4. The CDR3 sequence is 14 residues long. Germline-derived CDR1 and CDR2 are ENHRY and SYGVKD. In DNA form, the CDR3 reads TGTGCCATCATAGCGGGAGGACCTTCCTACGAGCAGTACTTC. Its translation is CAIIAGGPSYEQYF.

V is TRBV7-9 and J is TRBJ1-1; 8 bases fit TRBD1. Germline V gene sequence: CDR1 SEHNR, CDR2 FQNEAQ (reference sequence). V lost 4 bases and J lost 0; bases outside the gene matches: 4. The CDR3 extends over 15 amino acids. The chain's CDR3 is CASSSRDRMNTEAFF. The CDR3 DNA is TGTGCCAGCAGCTCCCGGGACAGGATGAACACTGAAGCTTTCTTT.

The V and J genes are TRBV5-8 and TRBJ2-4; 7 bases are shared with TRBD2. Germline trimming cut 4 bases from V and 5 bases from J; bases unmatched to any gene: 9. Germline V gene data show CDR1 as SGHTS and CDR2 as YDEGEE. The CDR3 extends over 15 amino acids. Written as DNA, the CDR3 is TGTGCCAGCAGCCCTCTGGGGAGGGTGGAAAACATTCAGTACTTC. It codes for CASSPLGRVENIQYF.

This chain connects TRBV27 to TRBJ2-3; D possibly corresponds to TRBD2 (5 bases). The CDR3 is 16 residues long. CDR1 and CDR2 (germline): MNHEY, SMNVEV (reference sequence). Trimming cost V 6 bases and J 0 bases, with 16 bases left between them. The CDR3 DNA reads TGTGCCAGCAGGACTATGGACTGGACTAGCACAGATACGCAGTATTTT. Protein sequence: CASRTMDWTSTDTQYF.

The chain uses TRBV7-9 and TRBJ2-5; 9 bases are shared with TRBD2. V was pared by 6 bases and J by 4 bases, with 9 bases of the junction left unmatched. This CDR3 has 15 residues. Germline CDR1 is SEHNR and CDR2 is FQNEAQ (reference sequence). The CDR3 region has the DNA TGTGCCAGCAGTCGAAATAGCGGGAGCGGAGAGACCCAGTACTTC. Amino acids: CASSRNSGSGETQYF.

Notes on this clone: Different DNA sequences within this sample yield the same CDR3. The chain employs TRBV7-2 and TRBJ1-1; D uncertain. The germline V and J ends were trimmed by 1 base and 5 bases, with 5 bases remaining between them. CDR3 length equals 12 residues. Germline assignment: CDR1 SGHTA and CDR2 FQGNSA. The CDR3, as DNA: TGTGCCAGCAGCTTAGTGAGGACTGAAGCTTTCTTT. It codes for CASSLVRTEAFF.

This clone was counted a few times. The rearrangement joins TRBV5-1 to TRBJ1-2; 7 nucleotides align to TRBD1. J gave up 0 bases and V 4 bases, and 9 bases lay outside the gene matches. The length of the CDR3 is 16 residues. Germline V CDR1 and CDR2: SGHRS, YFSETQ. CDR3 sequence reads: CASSPGQPQANYGYTF. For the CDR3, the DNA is TGCGCCAGCAGCCCGGGACAGCCCCAAGCTAACTATGGCTACACCTTC. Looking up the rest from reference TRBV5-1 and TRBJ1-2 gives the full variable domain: KAGVTQTPRYLIKTRGQQVTLSCSPISGHRSVSWYQQTPGQGLQFLFEYFSETQRNKGNFPGRFSGRQFSNSRSEMNVSTLELGDSALYLCASSPGQPQANYGYTFGSGTRLTVV.

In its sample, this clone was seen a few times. This chain's CDR3 is CASKPPAPPNYGYTF. For the CDR3, the DNA is TGTGCCAGCAAGCCTCCTGCCCCCCCTAACTATGGCTACACCTTC. This chain links TRBV7-2 with TRBJ1-2; D remains ambiguous. The CDR3 has 15 residues. From germline, CDR1 is SGHTA and CDR2 FQGNSA. Trimming cost V 7 bases and J 0 bases, with 15 bases left between them.

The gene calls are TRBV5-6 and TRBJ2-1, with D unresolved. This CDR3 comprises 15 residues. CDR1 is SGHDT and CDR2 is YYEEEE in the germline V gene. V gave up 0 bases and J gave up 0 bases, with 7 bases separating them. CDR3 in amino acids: CASSLGVYSYNEQFF. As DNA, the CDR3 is TGTGCCAGCAGCTTGGGCGTTTACTCCTACAATGAGCAGTTCTTC.

CDR3: CAWSVTGMNTEAFF. In DNA form, the CDR3 reads TGTGCCTGGAGTGTAACAGGGATGAACACTGAAGCTTTCTTT. The V gene is TRBV30, the J gene TRBJ1-1, with a tentative D call TRBD1 (6 bases). The germline gives CDR1 GTSNPN, CDR2 SVGIG (reference sequence). V was clipped by 0 bases and J by 0 bases, with 8 bases between them. This CDR3 comprises 14 residues.

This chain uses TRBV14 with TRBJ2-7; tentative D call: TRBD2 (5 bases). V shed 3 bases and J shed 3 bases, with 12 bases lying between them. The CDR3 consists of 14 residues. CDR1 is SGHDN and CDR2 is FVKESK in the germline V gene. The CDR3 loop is CASSHGRGSYEQYF. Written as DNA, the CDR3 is TGTGCCAGCAGCCATGGCCGGGGAAGCTACGAGCAGTACTTC.